This TCR beta chain was captured in a study of breast tumors, draining lymph nodes, adjacent tissues. Regarding the study as a whole: Compared with basal-like, luminal-like tumors shared significantly more repertoire with nontumor tissue. That most tumor T cells come from lymph nodes remained unproven. Findings are consistent with lymph node origin and intratumoral expansion of most tumor T cells. Tumor repertoires ranked between lymph nodes and nontumor tissue in diversity, with V and J gene preferences.

This clonotype was seen many times. Its antigen is still unknown. The ends lost 3 bases at V and 4 bases at J; junction bases unmatched: 3. This CDR3 comprises 14 residues. Germline V CDR1 and CDR2: SNHLY, FYNNEI. TCRdb called the multiplex PCR reads again in MiXCR, with one record for every CDR3 protein. The repertoire holds roughly 260,000 distinct CDR3 sequences, with roughly 30% as singletons. Breast cancer patients provided tissue from their axillary draining lymph nodes. V is TRBV2 and J is TRBJ2-3; 8 bases match TRBD2. This clonotype originated in a female donor with breast cancer. Some clones in this sample may be carry-over from other donors' samples. Sample: axillary lymph node tissue. The CDR3 DNA sequence: TGTGCCAGCAGTGACGGGAGGGCCGCAGATACGCAGTATTTT. Its protein product is CASSDGRAADTQYF.